The present TCR beta chain was sequenced within a study of blood T cell repertoires in COVID-19. Study background: Italy, Spain and the United States were the sources of the convalescent and acute COVID-19 samples.

The table came from immunoSEQ multiplex PCR; TCRdb's copy has only in-frame clones and leaves some out. The sample has a few hundred thousand clones; approximately 89% are singletons. The germline CDR1 and CDR2 sequences are MNHEY and SVGAGI. Unmatched junction bases numbered 5, after V lost 3 bases and J lost 7 bases. The CDR3 extends over 15 amino acids. The specimen sequenced was peripheral blood. The clonotype comes from a woman between 65 and 79 years old with COVID-19, enrolled during active disease. V usage is TRBV6-5 and J usage is TRBJ1-6; 8 bases align to TRBD1. Here the CDR3 DNA reads TGTGCCAGCAGTTATATCGACAGGGGCAATTCACCCCTCCACTTT. Translation: CASSYIDRGNSPLHF.